This T cell receptor beta chain was sequenced for a study of cytotoxic CD8 clonotypes in ibrutinib-treated CLL. The CDR3 sequence is 17 residues long. Germline loops: CDR1 SGHRS, CDR2 YFSETQ. Trimming took 0 bases from V and 3 from J, leaving 15 bases between them. This table comes from immunoSEQ multiplex PCR, and its TCRdb copy is limited to in-frame clones, with some not included. Among around 250,000 clones listed, roughly 74% were seen once. The chain recombines TRBV5-1 with TRBJ2-2; no clear D. The receptor was isolated from a human donor with chronic lymphocytic leukemia. Sequenced here: PBMCs, sampled after 24 months of ibrutinib treatment. As DNA, the CDR3 is TGCGCCAGCAGCTTGGCCGTCTTCATCGTGGACACCGGGGAGCTGTTTTTT. This translates into CASSLAVFIVDTGELFF.